These T cell receptor beta chains were read from a single sample in a study of shared clonotypes between healthy human individuals. Here immunoSEQ multiplex PCR was the method, and the copy in TCRdb shows in-frame clones only, minus some. The data show approximately 98,000 clones, 68% seen once. Sequenced input: memory CD8+ T cells sorted from blood. These receptors all come from a woman in her twenties or thirties in good health. The CDR3 runs from the conserved cysteine through the conserved F or W. A D gene is named only where the DNA matches it firmly. The size entry is marked missing in some rows and otherwise reads once, few, many or a size class.

cdr3_length: 14; j_call: TRBJ1-4; clone_size: once; v_call: TRBV5-1; d_call: NA; cdr3_aa: CASSPTTTNEKLFF; cdr3_nt: TGCGCCAGCAGCCCCACTACAACTAATGAAAAACTGTTTTTT
cdr3_length: 15; j_call: TRBJ1-5; clone_size: once; v_call: TRBV6-1; d_call: TRBD1; cdr3_aa: CASSGLGTANQPQHF; cdr3_nt: TGTGCCAGCAGCGGCCTTGGGACAGCCAATCAGCCCCAGCATTTT
cdr3_length: 15; j_call: TRBJ1-5; clone_size: NA; v_call: TRBV7-9; d_call: TRBD1; cdr3_aa: CASSPQGAGGQPQHF; cdr3_nt: TGTGCCAGCAGCCCACAGGGGGCGGGAGGTCAGCCCCAGCATTTT
cdr3_length: 17; j_call: TRBJ2-5; clone_size: NA; v_call: TRBV7-9; d_call: TRBD2; cdr3_aa: CASSLVYGLAGEETQYF; cdr3_nt: TGTGCCAGCAGCTTGGTCTACGGGCTAGCGGGAGAGGAGACCCAGTACTTC
cdr3_length: 16; j_call: TRBJ2-1; clone_size: NA; v_call: TRBV19; d_call: NA; cdr3_aa: CASSSHGGSSYNEQFF; cdr3_nt: TGTGCCAGTAGTTCCCACGGGGGAAGCTCCTACAATGAGCAGTTCTTC
cdr3_length: 16; j_call: TRBJ2-3; clone_size: NA; v_call: TRBV25-1; d_call: TRBD2; cdr3_aa: CASSEETSGPTDTQYF; cdr3_nt: TGTGCCAGCAGTGAAGAAACTAGCGGCCCCACAGATACGCAGTATTTT
cdr3_length: 16; j_call: TRBJ2-2; clone_size: few; v_call: TRBV6-6; d_call: TRBD2; cdr3_aa: CASIPGLAGASGELFF; cdr3_nt: TGTGCCAGCATCCCAGGACTAGCGGGAGCCAGCGGGGAGCTGTTTTTT
cdr3_length: 13; j_call: TRBJ2-2; clone_size: NA; v_call: TRBV29-1; d_call: NA; cdr3_aa: CSVWGQNTGELFF; cdr3_nt: TGCAGCGTGTGGGGGCAGAACACCGGGGAGCTGTTTTTT
cdr3_length: 14; j_call: TRBJ2-7; clone_size: NA; v_call: TRBV7-8; d_call: NA; cdr3_aa: CASSQPQGSYEQYF; cdr3_nt: TGTGCCAGCAGTCAGCCTCAGGGCTCCTACGAGCAGTACTTC
cdr3_length: 17; j_call: TRBJ1-5; clone_size: NA; v_call: TRBV19; d_call: TRBD1; cdr3_aa: CASSEGGQVRGNQPQHF; cdr3_nt: TGTGCCAGTAGTGAGGGGGGACAGGTTAGAGGCAATCAGCCCCAGCATTTT
cdr3_length: 14; j_call: TRBJ1-1; clone_size: NA; v_call: TRBV23-1; d_call: NA; cdr3_aa: CASSQSSSGREAFF; cdr3_nt: TGCGCCAGCAGTCAATCCTCCAGCGGCCGTGAAGCTTTCTTT
cdr3_length: 19; j_call: TRBJ2-6; clone_size: NA; v_call: TRBV28; d_call: TRBD1; cdr3_aa: CASSSPRDRVGSGANVLTF; cdr3_nt: TGTGCCAGCAGTTCACCCCGGGACAGGGTTGGGTCTGGGGCCAACGTCCTGACTTTC
cdr3_length: 16; j_call: TRBJ2-7; clone_size: NA; v_call: TRBV28; d_call: TRBD2; cdr3_aa: CASTSGGIPSSYEQYF; cdr3_nt: TGTGCCAGCACCTCGGGGGGAATTCCTAGCTCCTACGAGCAGTACTTC
cdr3_length: 14; j_call: TRBJ2-7; clone_size: NA; v_call: TRBV25-1; d_call: TRBD2; cdr3_aa: CASSSSGSSYEQYF; cdr3_nt: TGTGCCAGCAGCTCTAGCGGGAGCTCCTACGAGCAGTACTTC
cdr3_length: 15; j_call: TRBJ2-7; clone_size: many; v_call: TRBV25-1; d_call: TRBD2; cdr3_aa: CASSESGGRFDEQYF; cdr3_nt: TGTGCCAGCAGTGAATCTGGCGGGAGGTTCGACGAGCAGTACTTC
cdr3_length: 13; j_call: TRBJ1-3; clone_size: NA; v_call: TRBV28; d_call: NA; cdr3_aa: CASSLGLGNTIYF; cdr3_nt: TGTGCCAGCAGCCTCGGGCTTGGAAACACCATATATTTT
cdr3_length: 15; j_call: TRBJ1-1; clone_size: NA; v_call: TRBV6-5; d_call: NA; cdr3_aa: CASSYSAGLNTEAFF; cdr3_nt: TGTGCCAGCAGTTACTCAGCAGGTCTGAACACTGAAGCTTTCTTT
cdr3_length: 15; j_call: TRBJ2-7; clone_size: NA; v_call: TRBV9; d_call: TRBD2; cdr3_aa: CASNAGGGLSYEQYF; cdr3_nt: TGTGCCAGCAACGCAGGCGGGGGACTCTCCTACGAGCAGTACTTC
cdr3_length: 19; j_call: TRBJ1-4; clone_size: NA; v_call: TRBV5-1; d_call: TRBD1; cdr3_aa: CASSYPRDREAATNEKLFF; cdr3_nt: TGCGCCAGCAGCTACCCCCGAGACAGGGAGGCTGCAACTAATGAAAAACTGTTTTTT
cdr3_length: 15; j_call: TRBJ2-7; clone_size: NA; v_call: TRBV10-2; d_call: NA; cdr3_aa: CASSESWQGSTEQYF; cdr3_nt: TGCGCCAGCAGTGAGTCGTGGCAGGGGTCCACCGAGCAGTACTTC
cdr3_length: 14; j_call: TRBJ2-7; clone_size: NA; v_call: TRBV2; d_call: NA; cdr3_aa: CASSESSVNYEQYF; cdr3_nt: TGTGCCAGCAGTGAGTCTAGCGTAAATTACGAGCAGTACTTC
cdr3_length: 15; j_call: TRBJ1-2; clone_size: once; v_call: TRBV6-1; d_call: NA; cdr3_aa: CASSPGFGWVYGYTF; cdr3_nt: TGTGCCAGCAGTCCGGGGTTCGGGTGGGTCTATGGCTACACCTTC
cdr3_length: 16; j_call: TRBJ2-3; clone_size: NA; v_call: TRBV5-1; d_call: NA; cdr3_aa: CASSLVGRVNTDTQYF; cdr3_nt: TGCGCCAGCAGCTTGGTTGGCCGGGTAAACACAGATACGCAGTATTTT
cdr3_length: 15; j_call: TRBJ2-3; clone_size: NA; v_call: TRBV12-5; d_call: TRBD1; cdr3_aa: CASGLTGQGADTQYF; cdr3_nt: TGTGCTAGTGGTTTGACGGGACAGGGGGCAGATACGCAGTATTTT
cdr3_length: 15; j_call: TRBJ1-2; clone_size: NA; v_call: TRBV4-1; d_call: NA; cdr3_aa: CASSQVLGLSYGYTF; cdr3_nt: TGCGCCAGCAGCCAAGTTTTAGGTCTATCCTATGGCTACACCTTC
cdr3_length: 12; j_call: TRBJ1-5; clone_size: NA; v_call: TRBV2; d_call: NA; cdr3_aa: CATGGNNQPQHF; cdr3_nt: TGTGCCACGGGGGGCAACAATCAGCCCCAGCATTTT
cdr3_length: 13; j_call: TRBJ1-2; clone_size: NA; v_call: TRBV27; d_call: TRBD1; cdr3_aa: CASSLGPGRGNTF; cdr3_nt: TGTGCCAGCAGTTTAGGTCCCGGCAGGGGGAACACCTTC
cdr3_length: 16; j_call: TRBJ2-1; clone_size: NA; v_call: TRBV27; d_call: NA; cdr3_aa: CASKEVGSVVFNEQFF; cdr3_nt: TGTGCCAGCAAAGAAGTGGGGTCAGTTGTTTTCAATGAGCAGTTCTTC
cdr3_length: 13; j_call: TRBJ2-2; clone_size: NA; v_call: TRBV19; d_call: NA; cdr3_aa: CARHTGRTGELFF; cdr3_nt: TGTGCCAGACACACAGGGCGGACCGGGGAGCTGTTTTTT
cdr3_length: 16; j_call: TRBJ2-1; clone_size: few; v_call: TRBV7-9; d_call: NA; cdr3_aa: CASSTTHHRQYNEQFF; cdr3_nt: TGTGCCAGCAGCACTACTCACCATAGACAGTACAATGAGCAGTTCTTC
cdr3_length: 14; j_call: TRBJ2-1; clone_size: NA; v_call: TRBV19; d_call: TRBD2; cdr3_aa: CASSMASGYNEQFF; cdr3_nt: TGTGCCAGTAGTATGGCTAGCGGGTACAATGAGCAGTTCTTC
cdr3_length: 17; j_call: TRBJ1-2; clone_size: NA; v_call: TRBV28; d_call: NA; cdr3_aa: CASSPPDGITSNYGYTF; cdr3_nt: TGTGCCAGCAGCCCCCCCGACGGGATTACGAGCAACTATGGCTACACCTTC
cdr3_length: 13; j_call: TRBJ1-5; clone_size: NA; v_call: TRBV4-1; d_call: NA; cdr3_aa: CASSPRADQPQHF; cdr3_nt: TGCGCCAGCAGCCCGCGCGCGGATCAGCCCCAGCATTTT
cdr3_length: 18; j_call: TRBJ2-5; clone_size: NA; v_call: TRBV6-1; d_call: TRBD1; cdr3_aa: CASSVPSDRGDFRKTQYF; cdr3_nt: TGTGCCAGCAGTGTCCCTTCGGACAGGGGGGATTTTCGGAAGACCCAGTACTTC
cdr3_length: 17; j_call: TRBJ2-6; clone_size: NA; v_call: TRBV5-1; d_call: NA; cdr3_aa: CASSPLTGSSGANVLTF; cdr3_nt: TGCGCCAGCAGCCCCCTGACAGGTTCCTCTGGGGCCAACGTCCTGACTTTC
cdr3_length: 13; j_call: TRBJ2-5; clone_size: NA; v_call: TRBV7-9; d_call: TRBD2; cdr3_aa: CASSSSGRETQYF; cdr3_nt: TGTGCCAGCAGCTCTAGCGGGAGAGAGACCCAGTACTTC
cdr3_length: 13; j_call: TRBJ1-5; clone_size: NA; v_call: TRBV27; d_call: NA; cdr3_aa: CASSHDRNQPQHF; cdr3_nt: TGTGCCAGCAGTCACGACAGGAATCAGCCCCAGCATTTT